These T cell receptor beta chains were read from a single sample in a study of breast tumors, draining lymph nodes, adjacent tissues. A single record per CDR3 protein comes from TCRdb applying MiXCR to the multiplex PCR reads. The table lists some 85,000 distinct CDR3 sequences, more than 25% of them singletons. Sequencing was carried out using axillary lymph node tissue. These receptors all come from a female donor with breast cancer. Some clones in this sample may be carry-over from other donors' samples. Each CDR3 is given with its conserved first and last residue. Each record gives: CDR3 protein, CDR3 DNA, D gene, J gene, V gene, clone size. The D gene is left open where the match is weak. Not every row has a clone size; where given, it reads once, few, many or a size class.

CDR3 protein: CASSCVFNRDKEKLFF
CDR3 DNA: TGTGCCAGCAGTTGCGTTTTTAACAGGGATAAGGAAAAACTGTTTTTT
D gene: .
J gene: TRBJ1-4
V gene: TRBV6-2/TRBV6-3
clone size: many

CDR3 protein: CASSGQGVADTQYF
CDR3 DNA: TGCGCCAGCAGTGGACAGGGGGTGGCAGATACGCAGTATTTT
D gene: TRBD1
J gene: TRBJ2-3
V gene: TRBV5-1
clone size: many

CDR3 protein: CSARDMEGSEKLFF
CDR3 DNA: TGCAGTGCTAGAGATATGGAGGGGAGTGAAAAACTGTTTTTT
D gene: .
J gene: TRBJ1-4
V gene: TRBV20-1
clone size: .

CDR3 protein: CASSPHRGETQHF
CDR3 DNA: TGTGCCAGCTCACCACATCGAGGGGAGACCCAGCATTTT
D gene: .
J gene: TRBJ1-5
V gene: TRBV7-9
clone size: .

CDR3 protein: CATSAQGGCGYTF
CDR3 DNA: TGTGCCACCAGTGCACAGGGTGGCTGTGGCTACACCTTC
D gene: .
J gene: TRBJ1-2
V gene: TRBV24-1
clone size: .

CDR3 protein: CASSPQGFYGYTF
CDR3 DNA: TGTGCCAGCAGCCCCCAGGGCTTTTATGGCTACACCTTC
D gene: .
J gene: TRBJ1-2
V gene: TRBV12-3/TRBV12-4
clone size: .

CDR3 protein: CSAEYPGLPSYNEQFF
CDR3 DNA: TGCAGTGCTGAGTACCCCGGACTACCCTCCTACAATGAGCAGTTCTTC
D gene: .
J gene: TRBJ2-1
V gene: TRBV20-1
clone size: many

CDR3 protein: CASSLEPPGNTIYF
CDR3 DNA: TGTGCCAGCAGCTTAGAACCCCCTGGAAACACCATATATTTT
D gene: .
J gene: TRBJ1-3
V gene: TRBV7-9
clone size: many

CDR3 protein: CSASFRRRTSGYEQYF
CDR3 DNA: TGCAGTGCTAGTTTTAGAAGGCGGACTAGCGGCTACGAGCAGTACTTC
D gene: TRBD2
J gene: TRBJ2-7
V gene: TRBV20-1
clone size: many

CDR3 protein: CSASTLGFTDTQYF
CDR3 DNA: TGCAGTGCGTCGACGTTGGGGTTCACAGATACGCAGTATTTT
D gene: .
J gene: TRBJ2-3
V gene: TRBV20-1
clone size: once

CDR3 protein: CSVPGRDKTTTNEQFF
CDR3 DNA: TGCAGCGTCCCGGGGCGGGATAAAACCACCACCAATGAGCAGTTCTTC
D gene: .
J gene: TRBJ2-1
V gene: TRBV29-1
clone size: .

CDR3 protein: CASSPGDGELNYGYTF
CDR3 DNA: TGTGCCAGCAGCCCTGGGGATGGGGAGTTGAACTATGGCTACACCTTC
D gene: .
J gene: TRBJ1-2
V gene: TRBV13
clone size: .

CDR3 protein: CASSQVGQGGYEQYF
CDR3 DNA: TGTGCCAGCAGCCAAGTCGGACAGGGAGGGTACGAGCAGTACTTC
D gene: .
J gene: TRBJ2-7
V gene: TRBV4-2
clone size: once

CDR3 protein: CAGPKGQGENSNQPQHF
CDR3 DNA: TGTGCAGGCCCAAAGGGCCAGGGAGAGAATAGCAATCAGCCCCAGCATTTT
D gene: .
J gene: TRBJ1-5
V gene: TRBV6-2/TRBV6-3
clone size: many

CDR3 protein: CSVSNTVNTEAFF
CDR3 DNA: TGCAGCGTATCCAACACCGTTAACACTGAAGCTTTCTTT
D gene: .
J gene: TRBJ1-1
V gene: TRBV29-1
clone size: few